The rows below give T cell receptor beta chains drawn from one sample of a study of T cell changes during pregnancy in multiple sclerosis. Assay used: immunoSEQ multiplex PCR; TCRdb lists only in-frame clones, some missing. The sample yields about 21,000 clones, 88% seen once. The specimen comprised CD8+ T cells from peripheral blood mononuclear cells, sampled after pregnancy. The receptors come from a female donor in good health, enrolled as a control in a pregnancy study. Both conserved end residues are trimmed from each CDR3. Fields, in order: J gene, V gene, CDR3 protein.

j_call: TRBJ2-7
v_call: TRBV29-1
cdr3_aa: STRLAGGHEQY

j_call: TRBJ2-5
v_call: TRBV25-1
cdr3_aa: ASSEYVQDSPETQY

j_call: TRBJ2-1
v_call: TRBV6-6
cdr3_aa: ASSRGGAAYNEQF

j_call: TRBJ1-5
v_call: TRBV27
cdr3_aa: ASSSEGAQH

j_call: TRBJ2-1
v_call: TRBV4-2
cdr3_aa: ASSQDLEMSSYNEQF

j_call: TRBJ1-1
v_call: TRBV7-9
cdr3_aa: ASSLVNEKGLSNTEAF

j_call: TRBJ1-2
v_call: TRBV5-1
cdr3_aa: ASSPARAENYGYT

j_call: TRBJ2-7
v_call: TRBV10-3
cdr3_aa: AISVLDGSHSYEQY

j_call: TRBJ2-7
v_call: TRBV7-2
cdr3_aa: ASSFLTGQGAAYEQY

j_call: TRBJ1-2
v_call: TRBV9
cdr3_aa: ASSDRAFGYT

j_call: TRBJ2-7
v_call: TRBV4-3
cdr3_aa: ASSQDKEGRYDEQY

j_call: TRBJ2-1
v_call: TRBV5-5
cdr3_aa: ASSLWTGGSYNEQF

j_call: TRBJ2-2
v_call: TRBV7-9
cdr3_aa: ASNSAGELF

j_call: TRBJ2-2
v_call: TRBV6-4
cdr3_aa: ASSQTGTGELF

j_call: TRBJ1-1
v_call: TRBV6-5
cdr3_aa: ASSYSERGGTEAF